The 30 T cell receptor beta chains listed next were all sequenced from one sample in a study of beta chain features in type 1 diabetes. Every bit of the isolated RNA underwent reverse transcription, so sequencing read expressed TCRB transcripts. Libraries were prepared by immunoSEQ multiplex PCR; TCRdb keeps only in-frame clonotypes and omits some of them. The sample comprises around 450,000 clones, about an eighth of which are singletons, and more than 0.045% rests with the top ten. The sample comprised naive CD4+ T cells from blood. The receptors were gathered from a woman between 18 and 29 years old in good health.

This clone was detected only a few times. This chain joins TRBV10-3 and TRBJ2-1, with D unclear. Trimming shortened V by 1 base and J by 6 bases, and 16 bases separated the two germline ends. There are 16 residues in the CDR3. The germline CDR1 and CDR2 sequences are ENHRY and SYGVKD. CDR3 nucleotides: TGTGCCATCAGTGAGTTTAATCCCCGATCCGCCAATGAGCAGTTCTTC. Amino acids: CAISEFNPRSANEQFF.

This clone showed up just a few times. The chain has TRBV28 and TRBJ2-7, with D maybe TRBD1 (5 bases). This CDR3 has 12 amino acids. The V gene lost 4 bases and the J gene lost 2 bases, with 6 bases spanning the gap. Germline CDR1 and CDR2: MDHEN and SYDVKM. The chain's CDR3 is CASSSTAYEQYV. Written as DNA, the CDR3 is TGTGCCAGCAGTTCGACAGCCTACGAGCAGTACGTC.

In this sample, this clone turned up a few times. This chain joins TRBV5-1 and TRBJ2-5, with a tentative D call TRBD1 (6 bases). V was pared by 3 bases and J by 5 bases, with 14 bases between. Germline lookup yields CDR1 SGHRS and CDR2 YFSETQ. The CDR3 runs to 14 residues. CDR3 amino acids: CASSSPSGVETQYF. In DNA form, the CDR3 reads TGCGCCAGCAGCTCCCCCTCAGGGGTGGAGACCCAGTACTTC.

The gene calls are TRBV6-5 and TRBJ1-2; D uncertain. This CDR3 comprises 13 residues. Trimming stripped 7 bases from V and 2 bases from J, with 11 bases between. Germline lookup yields CDR1 MNHEY and CDR2 SVGAGI. CDR3 nucleotides: TGTGCCAGCACACGAGGGATCAACTATGGCTACACCTTC. Translation gives CASTRGINYGYTF.

The chain carries TRBV4-1 and TRBJ2-7; the D gene is possibly TRBD2 (6 bases). The V and J ends lost 0 bases and 9 bases respectively, with 12 bases between them. Per germline, CDR1 MGHRA and CDR2 YSYEKL. CDR3 length equals 13 residues. The CDR3 sequence is CASSQEKSGRQYF. The CDR3 nucleotides read TGCGCCAGCAGCCAAGAAAAATCCGGGAGGCAGTACTTC.

This clone has more than one count but fewer than ten. The rearrangement uses TRBV30 and TRBJ2-1; a weak D match, TRBD2 (5 bases). V lost 1 base to trimming and J lost 0 bases, with 7 bases between them. Germline values: CDR1 GTSNPN, CDR2 SVGIG (reference sequence). CDR3 length: 14 residues. CDR3 region: CAWSAGSSYNEQFF. DNA for the CDR3: TGTGCCTGGAGTGCGGGATCCTCCTACAATGAGCAGTTCTTC.

CDR3 amino acids: CASSLNRYGRGLSHEQFF. Written as DNA, the CDR3 is TGTGCCAGCAGCTTAAATCGTTACGGGAGGGGCCTTTCCCATGAGCAGTTCTTC. This chain links TRBV7-3 with TRBJ2-1, with 8 bases that match TRBD2. Germline trimming cut 1 base from V and 8 bases from J; bases unmatched to any gene: 16. The CDR3 contains 18 residues. Germline V gives CDR1 SGHTA, CDR2 FQGTGA.

The rearrangement links TRBV11-2 to TRBJ2-4; no clear D. The CDR3 contains 18 residues. Germline assignment: CDR1 SGHAT and CDR2 FQNNGV. Trimming removed 7 bases from V and 1 base from J, with 23 bases in between. The CDR3 nucleotides are TGTGCCAGCACCGTGGGTGCCGACTCCTCTCAGGCCAAAAACATTCAGTACTTC. Its protein product is CASTVGADSSQAKNIQYF.

This clone was detected only a few times. This chain links TRBV6-5 with TRBJ2-2; possibly TRBD2 for D (5 bases). Trimming took off 2 bases at V and 6 bases at J, with 13 bases between the two ends. CDR3 length: 15 residues. CDR1 is MNHEY and CDR2 is SVGAGI in the germline V gene. This CDR3 reads CASSYDMRVSGELFF. As DNA, the CDR3 is TGTGCCAGCAGTTACGATATGCGGGTCTCCGGGGAGCTGTTTTTT.

In nucleotides, the CDR3 is TGTGCCAGCAGTGAAACCCAATCCGGGACACGTAGAGGCTACACCTTC. Translated, it gives CASSETQSGTRRGYTF. The V and J genes are TRBV25-1 and TRBJ1-2; TRBD1 is a possible D gene (6 bases). The V end was cut by 2 bases, the J end by 8 bases, with 21 bases between. CDR1 and CDR2 (germline): MGHDK, SYGVNS. The length of the CDR3 is 16 residues.

V is TRBV5-1 and J is TRBJ2-3; D is tentatively TRBD1 or TRBD2 (6 bases each). V was clipped by 2 bases and J by 4 bases, with 11 bases between them. This CDR3 comprises 14 residues. Germline values: CDR1 SGHRS, CDR2 YFSETQ. The CDR3 protein is CASSFGGRADTQYF. CDR3 coding DNA: TGCGCCAGCAGCTTCGGGGGCCGGGCAGATACGCAGTATTTT.

This clone turned up a few times. The chain employs TRBV7-2 and TRBJ2-3; 9 positions match TRBD1. Germline values: CDR1 SGHTA, CDR2 FQGNSA. The CDR3 spans 14 residues. The V segment lost 5 bases and the J segment 4 bases; nucleotides outside the gene matches: 4. CDR3 DNA sequence: TGTGCCAGCAGCCAAACAGGGGGCCCAGATACGCAGTATTTT. Translating gives CASSQTGGPDTQYF.

This clone was observed a few times. This sequence joins TRBV7-2 and TRBJ2-5; no firm D call. The CDR3 consists of 12 residues. V lost 2 bases, J lost 5 bases, and 6 bases lay in between. Germline loops: CDR1 SGHTA, CDR2 FQGNSA. In DNA, the CDR3 is TGTGCCAGCAGCTTATCCGCGGAGACCCAGTACTTC. It yields the protein CASSLSAETQYF.

This rearrangement joins TRBV25-1 to TRBJ1-1, with D uncertain. CDR1 MGHDK and CDR2 SYGVNS come from the germline V gene. The CDR3 loop spans 13 amino acids. V lost 6 bases and J lost 1, with 9 bases in between. CDR3 loop: CASRGPKNTEAFF. DNA of the CDR3: TGTGCCAGCAGAGGACCGAAGAACACTGAAGCTTTCTTT. The full variable domain, completed using reference TRBV25-1 and TRBJ1-1, is EADIYQTPRYLVIGTGKKITLECSQTMGHDKMYWYQQDPGMELHLIHYSYGVNSTEKGDLSSESTVSRIRTEHFPLTLESARPSHTSQYLCASRGPKNTEAFFGQGTRLTVV.

The sample holds many counts of this clone. The chain employs TRBV9 and TRBJ2-1; TRBD2 matches at 8 bases. Per germline, CDR1 SGDLS and CDR2 YYNGEE. This CDR3 contains 14 residues. V was pared by 4 bases and J by 3 bases, with 3 bases of the junction left unmatched. The CDR3 DNA reads as TGTGCCAGCAGCCACAGCGGGAGCTACAATGAGCAGTTCTTC. It yields the protein CASSHSGSYNEQFF.

This clone was seen a few times. The chain employs TRBV9 and TRBJ2-5; D gene unclear. From germline, CDR1 is SGDLS and CDR2 YYNGEE. This CDR3 contains 17 residues. V was trimmed by 3 bases and J by 2 bases, leaving 20 bases between them. CDR3 in DNA: TGTGCCAGCAGCGGCCCCCTCGATCGCTCCAGGCAAGAGACCCAGTACTTC. Protein product: CASSGPLDRSRQETQYF.

The chain links TRBV5-1 to TRBJ2-5; tentative D call: TRBD1 (6 bases). The V end lost 3 bases, the J end lost 5 bases, and 17 bases lay between the germline ends. The germline V gene encodes CDR1 SGHRS and CDR2 YFSETQ. This CDR3 is 15 amino acids long. Here the CDR3 reads CASSSMGDTVETQYF. CDR3 nucleotides: TGCGCCAGCAGCTCAATGGGGGACACCGTGGAGACCCAGTACTTC.

J is TRBJ1-2 and V is TRBV6-5; 7 bases agree with TRBD1. CDR3 length: 13 residues. CDR1 and CDR2 (germline): MNHEY, SVGAGI. The ends lost 8 bases at V and 3 bases at J; junction bases unmatched: 6. Written as DNA, the CDR3 is TGTGCCAGCGCGACAGGGTATGACTATGGCTACACCTTC. Amino acids: CASATGYDYGYTF.

The chain carries TRBV6-5 and TRBJ2-7, with TRBD1 identical over 7 bases. CDR1 is MNHEY and CDR2 is SVGAGI in the germline V gene. The CDR3 loop spans 13 amino acids. J gave up 4 bases and V 2 bases, and 2 bases lay outside the gene matches. The CDR3 loop is CASSYGTVYEQYV. DNA of the CDR3: TGTGCCAGCAGTTACGGGACAGTATACGAGCAGTACGTC.

Only a few counts were recorded for this clone. This chain uses TRBV11-1 with TRBJ2-3; unclear D gene. V gave up 3 bases and J gave up 5 bases, with 9 bases separating them. Germline CDR1 SGHAT, CDR2 FQDESV (reference sequence). The CDR3 runs 13 residues. CDR3: CASSFSWGDTQYF. For the CDR3, the DNA is TGTGCCAGCAGCTTTTCATGGGGAGATACGCAGTATTTT.

A few counts support this clone. This is likely a read error, given that the CDR3 carries no conserved phenylalanine or tryptophan at its end. The genes are TRBV29-1 and TRBJ2-7; TRBD2 is a possible D gene (7 bases). The length of the CDR3 is 14 residues. The germline V gene encodes CDR1 SQVTM and CDR2 ANQGSEA. V dropped 6 bases and J dropped 0 bases, with 15 bases sitting between them. For the CDR3, the DNA is TGCAGCGTGAGGGGGGGACTGAGCTCCTACGAGCAGTACCTC. Translated: CSVRGGLSSYEQYL.

The rearrangement uses TRBV7-9 and TRBJ2-2, with D tentatively TRBD2 (5 bases). The CDR3 loop spans 14 amino acids. With 8 bases removed from V and 4 bases from J, the gap between germline ends came to 14 bases. Germline-derived CDR1 and CDR2 are SEHNR and FQNEAQ (reference sequence). As DNA, the CDR3 is TGTGCCAGCCATATCGGAGGCGGCACCGGGGAGCTGTTTTTT. Its protein is CASHIGGGTGELFF.

This clone was seen a handful of times. The rearrangement uses TRBV7-2 and TRBJ2-4, with 10 bases that match TRBD1. The germline CDR1 and CDR2 sequences are SGHTA and FQGNSA. The CDR3 runs 17 residues. The V and J ends lost 3 bases and 1 base, in that order; junction bases with no gene match: 6. CDR3 amino acids: CASSFLGTGVAKNIQYF. In DNA, the CDR3 is TGTGCCAGCAGCTTCCTCGGGACAGGGGTGGCCAAAAACATTCAGTACTTC.

The chain uses TRBV29-1 and TRBJ1-4; D may be TRBD1 (6 bases). There are 13 residues in the CDR3. Germline V gene sequence: CDR1 SQVTM, CDR2 ANQGSEA. With 7 bases removed from V and 7 bases from J, the gap between germline ends came to 16 bases. CDR3 amino acids: CSGRGTSGEKLFF. The CDR3 coding sequence is TGCAGCGGAAGGGGGACCTCAGGTGAAAAACTGTTTTTT.

There are a few counts of this clone. The chain carries TRBV9 and TRBJ2-7; 10 nucleotides line up with TRBD2. Losses at the gene ends were 0 bases for V and 4 bases for J; bases not matched to a gene: 4. This CDR3 is built from 15 residues. Germline CDR1 and CDR2: SGDLS and YYNGEE. The DNA for the CDR3 is TGTGCCAGCAGCGTAGCTAGCGGGAGCCCATACGAGCAGTACTTC. It codes for CASSVASGSPYEQYF.

The chain combines TRBV10-3 with TRBJ2-5, with D possibly TRBD2 on 5 matching bases. This CDR3 is 14 amino acids long. The V gene lost 10 bases and the J gene lost 5 bases, with 20 bases spanning the gap. Germline CDR1 ENHRY, CDR2 SYGVKD. CDR3 in DNA: TGTGCCACCGACGTAAGCGGAGGACGGGAGACCCAGTACTTC. Translating gives CATDVSGGRETQYF.

CDR3 coding DNA: TGTGCCACCAGCAGAGTCTGGAAAGAGACCCAGTACTTC. Residues: CATSRVWKETQYF. The chain joins TRBV15 to TRBJ2-5; the D is unclear. The CDR3 length is 13 residues. Germline-derived CDR1 and CDR2 are LNHNV and YYDKDF (reference sequence). V was trimmed by 1 base and J by 3 bases, leaving 6 bases between them.

This clone was seen a few times. In DNA, the CDR3 is TGTGCCAGCAGTTTCGGGGCAGGTCGGAATGAGCAGTTCTTC. Its protein product is CASSFGAGRNEQFF. This chain links TRBV28 with TRBJ2-1; D is perhaps TRBD1 or TRBD2 (5 bases each). Germline assignment: CDR1 MDHEN and CDR2 SYDVKM. The CDR3 is 14 amino acids. Between the trimmed V and J ends, which lost 3 bases and 7 bases, there was a span of 13 bases.

This chain joins TRBV2 and TRBJ1-6; D is possibly TRBD1 (6 bases). The germline V and J ends were trimmed by 4 bases and 10 bases, with 11 bases remaining between them. Germline CDR1 SNHLY, CDR2 FYNNEI. The CDR3 sequence is 13 residues long. CDR3 sequence reads: CASSGGHGSPLHF. The CDR3 coding sequence is TGTGCCAGCAGTGGGGGGCACGGGTCACCCCTCCACTTT.

In the case of this clone: At one end, the junction sequence differs from germline, possibly due to a read error. This sequence joins TRBV5-4 and TRBJ2-4, with TRBD1 matching 8 bases. From germline, CDR1 is SGHNT and CDR2 YYREEE (reference sequence). The CDR3 runs to 16 residues. The CDR3 sequence: CASSQVSGTGRNIQYF. The CDR3 nucleotides are TGCGCCAGCAGCCAAGTCTCCGGGACAGGTCGGAACATTCAGTACTTC.